The clone carrying this T cell receptor (beta chain) was seen only a few times. Antigen unknown. Separate cDNA molecules each had unique molecular identifiers attached to them. TCRdb analysed the 5' RACE reads with MiXCR anew, one entry per CDR3 protein. The table has 65,000 to 95,000 distinct CDR3 sequences, 11% to 15% seen once. This sample is drawn from a study of early T cells in non-severe SARS-CoV-2 infection. Germline-derived CDR1 and CDR2 are SQVTM and ANQGSEA. Trimming removed 3 bases at V and 2 bases at J, with 10 bases between. CDR3 length equals 13 residues. Findings of the study overall: Sequences matched to VDJdb favored anti-spike CD8 responses, while private and CD4 specificities were missed.

This clonotype was obtained from an adult who was a healthcare worker with PCR-confirmed SARS-CoV-2 infection or an uninfected control (not recorded which). The sample comprised whole blood. The rearrangement uses TRBV29-1 and TRBJ2-5, with a weak D call TRBD1 (6 bases). The CDR3 DNA reads TGCAGCGTTGAGACACAGGGACAAGAGACCCAGTACTTC. Protein sequence: CSVETQGQETQYF.